The sample holds a few counts of the clone carrying this TCR beta chain. Trimming stripped 0 bases from V and 3 bases from J, with 13 bases between. The CDR3 has 16 residues. CDR1 is SGHDT and CDR2 is YYEEEE in the germline V gene. The source of the sample is a study of spatial heterogeneity in lung cancer. Across the study: An average of more than ten raw reads was observed per unique TCR and UMI combination.

The sample's time point: sample taken at primary tumor resection. TCRdb ran MiXCR on the 5' RACE reads and lists one entry per CDR3 protein. The repertoire holds 2,500 to 3,000 distinct CDR3 sequences, with about 2.6% as singletons. The sequence derives from a male donor with early-stage non-small cell lung cancer. This specimen was normal lung tissue next to the tumor, taken at surgery. This chain connects TRBV5-6 to TRBJ2-1; D is perhaps TRBD2 (7 bases). The CDR3 DNA is TGTGCCAGCAGCTTGGAGAGGGGGGGCGACTACAATGAGCAGTTCTTC. Translated, it gives CASSLERGGDYNEQFF.